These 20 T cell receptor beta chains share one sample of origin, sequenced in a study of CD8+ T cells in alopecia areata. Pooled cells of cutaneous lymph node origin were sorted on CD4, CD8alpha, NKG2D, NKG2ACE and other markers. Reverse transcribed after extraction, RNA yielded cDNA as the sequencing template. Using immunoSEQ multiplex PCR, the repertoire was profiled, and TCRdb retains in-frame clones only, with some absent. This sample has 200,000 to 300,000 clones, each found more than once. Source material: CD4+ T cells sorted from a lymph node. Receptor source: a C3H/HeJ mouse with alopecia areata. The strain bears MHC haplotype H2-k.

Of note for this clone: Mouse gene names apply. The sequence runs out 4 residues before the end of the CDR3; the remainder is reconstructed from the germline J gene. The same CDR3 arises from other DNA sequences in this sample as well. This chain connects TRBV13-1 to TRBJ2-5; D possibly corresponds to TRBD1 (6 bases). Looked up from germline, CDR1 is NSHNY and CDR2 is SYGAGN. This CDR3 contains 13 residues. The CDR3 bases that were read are TGTGCCAGCAGTGGGGGACAAAAAGAC. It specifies CASSGGQKD. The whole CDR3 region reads CASSGGQKDTQYF.

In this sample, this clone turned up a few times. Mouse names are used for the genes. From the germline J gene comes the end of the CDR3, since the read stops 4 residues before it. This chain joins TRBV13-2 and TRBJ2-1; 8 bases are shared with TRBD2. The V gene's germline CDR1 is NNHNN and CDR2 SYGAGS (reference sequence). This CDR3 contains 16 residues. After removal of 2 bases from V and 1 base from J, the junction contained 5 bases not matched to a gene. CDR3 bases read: TGTGCCAGCGGTGAGGCGGCTGGGGGGAACTATGCT. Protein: CASGEAAGGNYA. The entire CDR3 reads CASGEAAGGNYAEQFF.

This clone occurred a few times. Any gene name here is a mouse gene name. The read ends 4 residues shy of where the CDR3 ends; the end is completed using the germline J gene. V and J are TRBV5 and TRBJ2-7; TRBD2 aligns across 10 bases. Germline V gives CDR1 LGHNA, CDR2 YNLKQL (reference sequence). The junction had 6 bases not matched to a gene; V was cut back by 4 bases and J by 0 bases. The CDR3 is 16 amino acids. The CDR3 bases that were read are TGTGCCAGCAGCCCCAGACTGGGGGGCCCCTCCTAT. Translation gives CASSPRLGGPSY. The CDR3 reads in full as CASSPRLGGPSYEQYF.

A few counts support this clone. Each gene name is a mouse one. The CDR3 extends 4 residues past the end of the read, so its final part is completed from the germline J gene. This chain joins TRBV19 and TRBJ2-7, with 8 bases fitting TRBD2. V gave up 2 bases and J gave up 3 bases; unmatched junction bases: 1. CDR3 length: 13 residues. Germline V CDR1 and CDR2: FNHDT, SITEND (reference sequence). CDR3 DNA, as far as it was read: TGTGCCAGCAGTATTGGGGGGGTCTAT. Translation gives CASSIGGVY. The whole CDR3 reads CASSIGGVYEQYF. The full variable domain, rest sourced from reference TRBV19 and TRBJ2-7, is GGIITQTPKFLIGQEGQKLTLKCQQNFNHDTMYWYRQDSGKGLRLIYYSITENDLQKGDLSEGYDASREKKSSFSLTVTSAQKNEMAVFLCASSIGGVYEQYFGPGTRLTVL.

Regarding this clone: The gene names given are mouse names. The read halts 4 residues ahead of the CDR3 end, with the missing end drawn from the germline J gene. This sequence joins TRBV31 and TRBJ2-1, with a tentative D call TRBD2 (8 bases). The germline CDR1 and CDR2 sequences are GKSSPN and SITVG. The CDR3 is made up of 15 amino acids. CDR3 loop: CAWSPRGGAGAEQFF. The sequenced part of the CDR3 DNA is TGTGCCTGGAGCCCCAGGGGGGGCGCGGGGGCT.

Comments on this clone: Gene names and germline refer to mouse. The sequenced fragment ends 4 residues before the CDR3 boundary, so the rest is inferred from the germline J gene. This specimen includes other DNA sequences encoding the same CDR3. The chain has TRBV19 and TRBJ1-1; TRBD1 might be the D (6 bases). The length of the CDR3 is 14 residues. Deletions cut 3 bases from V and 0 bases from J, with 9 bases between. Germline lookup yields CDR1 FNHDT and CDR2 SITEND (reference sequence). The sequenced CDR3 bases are TGTGCCAGCAGTAAAGGGACAACAAACACA. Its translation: CASSKGTTNT. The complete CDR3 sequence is CASSKGTTNTEVFF.

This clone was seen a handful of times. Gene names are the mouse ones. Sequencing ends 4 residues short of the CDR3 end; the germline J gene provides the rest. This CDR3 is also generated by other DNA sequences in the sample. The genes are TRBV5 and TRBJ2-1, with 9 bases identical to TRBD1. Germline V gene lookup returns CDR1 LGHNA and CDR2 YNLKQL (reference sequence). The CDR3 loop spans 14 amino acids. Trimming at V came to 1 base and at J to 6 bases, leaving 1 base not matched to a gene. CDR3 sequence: CASSQGTGVAEQFF. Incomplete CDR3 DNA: TGTGCCAGCAGCCAAGGGACAGGGGTTGCT.

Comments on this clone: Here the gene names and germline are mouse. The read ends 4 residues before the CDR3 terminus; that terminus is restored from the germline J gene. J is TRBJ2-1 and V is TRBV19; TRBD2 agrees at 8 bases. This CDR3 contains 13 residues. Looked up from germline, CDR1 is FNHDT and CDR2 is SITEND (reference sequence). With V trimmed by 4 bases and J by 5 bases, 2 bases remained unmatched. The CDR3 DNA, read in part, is TGTGCCAGCAGTTTACTGGGGGATGCT. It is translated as CASSLLGDA. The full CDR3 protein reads CASSLLGDAEQFF.

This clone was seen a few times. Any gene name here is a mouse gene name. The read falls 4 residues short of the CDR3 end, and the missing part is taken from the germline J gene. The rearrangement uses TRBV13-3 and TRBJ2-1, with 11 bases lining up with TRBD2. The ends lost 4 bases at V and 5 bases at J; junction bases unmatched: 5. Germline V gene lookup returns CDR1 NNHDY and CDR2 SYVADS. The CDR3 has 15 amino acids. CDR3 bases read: TGTGCCAGCAGTCCCCACTGGGGGGGCGATGCT. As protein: CASSPHWGGDA. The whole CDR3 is CASSPHWGGDAEQFF.

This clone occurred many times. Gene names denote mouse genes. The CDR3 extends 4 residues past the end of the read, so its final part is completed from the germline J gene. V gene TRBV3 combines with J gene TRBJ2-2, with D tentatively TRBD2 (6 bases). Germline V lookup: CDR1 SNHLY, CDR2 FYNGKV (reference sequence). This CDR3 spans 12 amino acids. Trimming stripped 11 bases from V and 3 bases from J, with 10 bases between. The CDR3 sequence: CAWGNYTGQLYF. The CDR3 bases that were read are TGTGCCTGGGGGAACTACACCGGG.

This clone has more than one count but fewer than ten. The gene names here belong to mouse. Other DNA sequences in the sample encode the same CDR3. CDR3 sequence: CASSDAQGGSDYTF. The CDR3 DNA, read in part, is TGTGCCAGCAGTGATGCACAGGGAGGCTCC. The genes are TRBV13-1 and TRBJ1-2, with D possibly TRBD1 on 6 matching bases. The sequence runs out 4 residues before the end of the CDR3; the remainder is reconstructed from the germline J gene. V gave up 0 bases and J gave up 4 bases, with 10 bases separating them. CDR1 is NSHNY, CDR2 SYGAGN, per germline. The CDR3 covers 14 residues.

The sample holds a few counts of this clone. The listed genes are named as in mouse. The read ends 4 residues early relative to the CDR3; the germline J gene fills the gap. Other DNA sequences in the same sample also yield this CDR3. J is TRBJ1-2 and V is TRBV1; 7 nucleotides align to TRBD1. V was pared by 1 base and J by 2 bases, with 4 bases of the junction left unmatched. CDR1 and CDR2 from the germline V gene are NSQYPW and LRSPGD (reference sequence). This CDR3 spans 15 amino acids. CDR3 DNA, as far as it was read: TGCACCTGCAGTGCAGGACAGGGATTGAACTCC. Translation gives CTCSAGQGLNS. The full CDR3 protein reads CTCSAGQGLNSDYTF.

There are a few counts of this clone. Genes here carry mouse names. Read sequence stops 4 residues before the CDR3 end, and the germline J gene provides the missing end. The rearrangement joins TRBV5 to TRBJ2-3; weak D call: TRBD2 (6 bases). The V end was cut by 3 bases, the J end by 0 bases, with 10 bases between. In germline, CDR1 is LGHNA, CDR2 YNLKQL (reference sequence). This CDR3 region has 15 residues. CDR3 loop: CASSHGGGSAETLYF. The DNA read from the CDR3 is TGTGCCAGCAGCCATGGTGGGGGTAGTGCAGAA.

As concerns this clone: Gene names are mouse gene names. CDR3 DNA (partial): TGTGCCAGCAGCTCCAGGGGGAAAAAC. It is translated as CASSSRGKN. The CDR3 as a whole reads CASSSRGKNTLYF. V gene TRBV13-1 combines with J gene TRBJ2-4, with 7 positions matching TRBD1. The CDR3 end falls 4 residues outside the read, so it is completed with the germline J gene. CDR1 is NSHNY, CDR2 SYGAGN, per germline. The CDR3 loop spans 13 amino acids.

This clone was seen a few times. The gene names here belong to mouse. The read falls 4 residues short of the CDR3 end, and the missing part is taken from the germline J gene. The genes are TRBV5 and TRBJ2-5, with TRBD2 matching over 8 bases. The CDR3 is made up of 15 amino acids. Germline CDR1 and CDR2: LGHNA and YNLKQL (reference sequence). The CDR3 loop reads CASSQDWGEPDTQYF. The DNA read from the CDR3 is TGTGCCAGCAGCCAAGACTGGGGGGAACCGGAC.

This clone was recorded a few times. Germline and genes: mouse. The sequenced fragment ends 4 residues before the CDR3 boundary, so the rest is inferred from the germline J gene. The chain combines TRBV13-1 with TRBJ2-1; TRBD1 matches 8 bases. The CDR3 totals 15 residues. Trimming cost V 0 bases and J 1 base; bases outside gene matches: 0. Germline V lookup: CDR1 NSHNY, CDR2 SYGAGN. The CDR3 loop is CASSDDRGNYAEQFF. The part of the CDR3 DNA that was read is TGTGCCAGCAGTGATGACAGGGGGAACTATGCT.

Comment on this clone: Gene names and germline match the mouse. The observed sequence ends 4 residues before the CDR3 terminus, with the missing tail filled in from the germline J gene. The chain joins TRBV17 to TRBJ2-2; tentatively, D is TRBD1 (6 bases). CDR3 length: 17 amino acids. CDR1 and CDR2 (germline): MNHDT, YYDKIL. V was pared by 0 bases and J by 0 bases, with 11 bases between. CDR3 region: CASSREGDTSNTGQLYF. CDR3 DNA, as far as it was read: TGTGCTAGCAGTAGAGAAGGGGACACCTCAAACACCGGG.

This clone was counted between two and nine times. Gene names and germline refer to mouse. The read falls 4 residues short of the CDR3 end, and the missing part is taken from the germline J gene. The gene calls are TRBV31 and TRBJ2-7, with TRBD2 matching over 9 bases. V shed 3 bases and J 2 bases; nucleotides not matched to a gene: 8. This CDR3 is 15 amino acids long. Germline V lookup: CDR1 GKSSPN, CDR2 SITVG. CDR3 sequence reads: CAWSPSGGGTYEQYF. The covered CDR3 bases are TGTGCCTGGAGCCCTTCTGGGGGGGGAACCTAT.

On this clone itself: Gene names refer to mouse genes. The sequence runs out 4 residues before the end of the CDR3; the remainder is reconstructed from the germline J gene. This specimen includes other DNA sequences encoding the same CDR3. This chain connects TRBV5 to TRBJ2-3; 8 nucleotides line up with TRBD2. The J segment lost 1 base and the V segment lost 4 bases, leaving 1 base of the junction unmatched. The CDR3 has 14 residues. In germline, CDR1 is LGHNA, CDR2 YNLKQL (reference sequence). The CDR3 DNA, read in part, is TGTGCCAGCAGCCGGGGGGGCGGTGCAGAA. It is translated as CASSRGGGAE. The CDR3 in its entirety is CASSRGGGAETLYF.

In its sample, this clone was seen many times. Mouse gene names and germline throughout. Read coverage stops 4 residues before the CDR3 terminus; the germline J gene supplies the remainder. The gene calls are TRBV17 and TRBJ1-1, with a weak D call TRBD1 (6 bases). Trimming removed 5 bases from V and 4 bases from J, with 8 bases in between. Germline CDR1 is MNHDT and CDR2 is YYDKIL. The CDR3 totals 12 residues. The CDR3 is CASSPRGTEVFF. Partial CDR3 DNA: TGTGCTAGCAGTCCCAGGGGCACA. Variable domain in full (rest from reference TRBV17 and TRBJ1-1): DTTVKQNPRYKLARVGKPVNLICSQTMNHDTMYWYQKKPNQAPKLLLFYYDKILNREADTFEKFQSSRPNNSFCSLYIGSAGLEYSAMYLCASSPRGTEVFFGKGTRLTVV.